Given below is one T cell receptor beta chain in context. This sample was taken from a study of cytomegalovirus exposure and HLA in healthy donors. The CDR3 runs 15 residues. Trimming cost V 3 bases and J 2 bases, with 15 bases left between them. Germline CDR1 and CDR2: SGHDT and YYEEEE. The PCR contained 60 Vbeta and 13 Jbeta primers. Profiling relied on immunoSEQ multiplex PCR, and the TCRdb table lists in-frame clones only, not all of them. The sample records around 130,000 clones, around 77% being singletons. The sequence came from a man aged 45-65 years in good health and CMV-seronegative. The sample taken for sequencing was PBMCs. This chain connects TRBV5-6 to TRBJ2-7, with no clear D. The CDR3 DNA reads TGTGCCAGCAGCTCAACTGTCGAAGGAGCCTACGAGCAGTACTTC. This translates into CASSSTVEGAYEQYF. Supplemented by reference TRBV5-6 and TRBJ2-7, the full variable domain reads DAGVTQSPTHLIKTRGQQVTLRCSPKSGHDTVSWYQQALGQGPQFIFQYYEEEERQRGNFPDRFSGHQFPNYSSELNVNALLLGDSALYLCASSSTVEGAYEQYFGPGTRLTVT.